These 8 T cell receptor beta chains share one sample of origin, sequenced in a study of graft-versus-host responses after intestinal transplantation. Generated by immunoSEQ multiplex PCR, the TCRdb table keeps only in-frame clones and is missing some. The repertoire consists of about 100,000 clones, with over 75% occurring once and the leading ten covering 0.95%. Antigens of these TCRs are unknown. The sample here was unstimulated CD4+ T cells sorted from spleen or lymph node cells, taken before transplant. Source of these receptors: a human donor who was the organ donor for an intestinal transplant.

DNA of the CDR3: TGCAGTGCCAGCGGGGCCACTGAAGCTTTCTTT. Its translation is CSASGATEAFF. The chain combines TRBV20-1 with TRBJ1-1; weak D call: TRBD1 (5 bases). Trimming stripped 6 bases from V and 4 bases from J, with 9 bases between. Germline V gives CDR1 DFQATT, CDR2 SNEGSKA (reference sequence). CDR3 length equals 11 residues.

This sequence joins TRBV7-3 and TRBJ2-7; D call uncertain. This CDR3 has 13 residues. CDR1 is SGHTA, CDR2 FQGTGA, per germline. Deletions cut 3 bases from V and 3 bases from J, with 9 bases between. The CDR3 nucleotides read TGTGCCAGCAGCTTCGGTTTCAACTACGAGCAGTACTTC. It translates to CASSFGFNYEQYF.

The rearrangement joins TRBV5-1 to TRBJ1-5; D remains unclear. The CDR3 sequence is 15 residues long. Trimming left V 0 bases short and J 1 base short, with 8 bases between. Germline assignment: CDR1 SGHRS and CDR2 YFSETQ. CDR3 sequence (DNA): TGCGCCAGCAGCTTGGAAGGCCAGAGCAATCAGCCCCAGCATTTT. Protein product: CASSLEGQSNQPQHF.

The rearrangement links TRBV28 to TRBJ1-2; D gene unclear. From germline, CDR1 is MDHEN and CDR2 SYDVKM. V gave up 11 bases and J gave up 1 base, with 8 bases separating them. This CDR3 is 11 amino acids long. The CDR3 protein is CAGSDNYGYTF. CDR3 in DNA: TGTGCCGGAAGCGATAACTATGGCTACACCTTC.

V is TRBV7-2 and J is TRBJ1-6; possible D gene TRBD1, 5 bases. Trimming stripped 3 bases from V and 0 bases from J, with 12 bases between. CDR3 length equals 17 residues. The V gene's germline CDR1 is SGHTA and CDR2 FQGNSA. The CDR3 here is CASSFKGPSSYNSPLHF. The CDR3 nucleotides read TGTGCCAGCAGCTTTAAGGGACCGAGCTCCTATAATTCACCCCTCCACTTT.

The V gene is TRBV6-1, the J gene TRBJ2-7; 7 nucleotides line up with TRBD1. Germline V gene data show CDR1 as MNHNS and CDR2 as SASEGT. The J segment lost 0 bases and the V segment lost 5 bases, leaving 4 bases of the junction unmatched. This CDR3 is 14 amino acids long. The CDR3 region is CASSKTGHSYEQYF. The CDR3 coding sequence is TGTGCCAGCAGTAAGACAGGGCACTCCTACGAGCAGTACTTC.

This clone showed up just once. The gene calls are TRBV11-3 and TRBJ2-4, with 7 bases aligning to TRBD1. Germline-derived CDR1 and CDR2 are SGHNT and YENEEA. V lost 2 bases and J lost 0; bases outside the gene matches: 13. The CDR3 has 19 residues. The CDR3 here is CASSLRTVDRVLAKNIQYF. The DNA of the CDR3 is TGTGCCAGCAGCTTACGGACCGTTGACAGGGTACTAGCCAAAAACATTCAGTACTTC. The whole variable domain, filled in from reference TRBV11-3 and TRBJ2-4, reads EAGVVQSPRYKIIEKKQPVAFWCNPISGHNTLYWYLQNLGQGPELLIRYENEEAVDDSQLPKDRFSAERLKGVDSTLKIQPAELGDSAVYLCASSLRTVDRVLAKNIQYFGAGTRLSVL.

This clone was recorded a few times. The chain joins TRBV10-3 to TRBJ2-1, with D possibly TRBD2 on 5 matching bases. The CDR3 is 12 residues long. Looked up from germline, CDR1 is ENHRY and CDR2 is SYGVKD. V was shortened by 4 bases and J by 7 bases, with 8 bases between the two germline ends. The CDR3 sequence: CAISGGENEQFF. CDR3 nucleotides: TGTGCCATCAGTGGGGGAGAGAATGAGCAGTTCTTC.